These 13 T cell receptor beta chains originate from one sample sequenced in a study of T cells in Graves' hyperthyroidism and ophthalmopathy. It was RNA transcripts that yielded the amplified TCR beta CDR3 regions. The study used the HTBI primer set for a first-round RT-PCR of the TCR CDR3. TCRdb recomputed calls from the multiplex PCR reads with MiXCR, one row per CDR3 protein. The sample holds 530,000 or so distinct CDR3 sequences, approximately 25% seen once. What was sequenced was blood. Every receptor here comes from a woman aged 25 to 45 with Graves' ophthalmopathy.

This clonotype was detected a few times. The CDR3 loop is CSGRGLKETQYF. In DNA, the CDR3 is TGCAGTGGAAGGGGCTTGAAGGAGACCCAGTACTTC. The chain carries TRBV20-1 and TRBJ2-5, with D possibly TRBD1 on 5 matching bases. Germline loops: CDR1 DFQATT, CDR2 SNEGSKA (reference sequence). The CDR3 covers 12 residues. V lost 7 bases and J lost 5, with 14 bases in between.

In its sample, this clonotype was seen many times. The V gene is TRBV12-3 or TRBV12-4, the J gene TRBJ1-1; D gene ambiguous. The V and J ends lost 6 bases and 6 bases respectively, with 14 bases between them. The length of the CDR3 is 13 residues. Written as DNA, the CDR3 is TGTGCCAGCAGCGTTTTGGCCCGGTCTGAAGCTTTCTTT. It yields the protein CASSVLARSEAFF.

To note about this clonotype: Being one base from a much bigger clone, this may be a read error. The V and J genes are TRBV7-2 and TRBJ1-5; possible D gene TRBD1, 5 bases. The CDR3 covers 15 residues. Trimming left V 5 bases short and J 9 bases short, with 20 bases between. Per the germline V gene, CDR1 is SGHTA and CDR2 is FQGNSA. The CDR3: CASSHQKDGTWPQHF. In DNA form, the CDR3 reads TGTGCCAGCAGCCACCAAAAGGACGGGACTTGGCCCCAGCATTTT.

Many counts were recorded for this clonotype. This sequence joins TRBV10-3 and TRBJ1-5, with D unresolved. V lost 10 bases, J lost 0 bases, and 19 bases lay in between. The CDR3 length is 16 residues. Germline V gene sequence: CDR1 ENHRY, CDR2 SYGVKD. CDR3 coding DNA: TGTGCCACCTCAGACCTCTTGACAAATAGCAATCAGCCCCAGCATTTT. The encoded protein is CATSDLLTNSNQPQHF.

This clonotype was seen at least ten times. The chain carries TRBV6-5 and TRBJ1-2; D gene uncertain. V was shortened by 2 bases and J by 6 bases, with 10 bases between the two germline ends. Germline V gene data show CDR1 as MNHEY and CDR2 as SVGAGI. The CDR3 is 13 amino acids. The CDR3 nucleotides are TGTGCCAGCAGTTACAAGCACGTCGATGGCTACACCTTC. Translation: CASSYKHVDGYTF.

In this sample, this clonotype turned up a few times. V and J are TRBV6-1 and TRBJ2-7; D ambiguous. V lost 7 bases and J lost 0, with 7 bases in between. Per the germline V gene, CDR1 is MNHNS and CDR2 is SASEGT. The CDR3 runs to 12 residues. CDR3 loop: CASTAASYEQYF. The CDR3 DNA sequence: TGTGCCAGCACCGCGGCCTCCTACGAGCAGTACTTC.

In this sample, this clonotype turned up a few times. A much larger clone differs by one base, so this may be a read error. V usage is TRBV12-5 and J usage is TRBJ2-2; maybe TRBD2 (7 bases). Per the germline V gene, CDR1 is LGHNT and CDR2 is FRNRAP. CDR3 length: 17 residues. CDR3 nucleotides: TGTGCTAGTGGTTTGATGGGCGGGGGCGCCGGGACCGGGGAGCTGGTTTTT. Translated: CASGLMGGGAGTGELVF.

This clonotype has ten or more counts. V gene TRBV15 combines with J gene TRBJ1-5; unclear D gene. Trimming took 0 bases from V and 1 from J, leaving 13 bases between them. The CDR3 is made up of 17 amino acids. CDR1 is LNHNV and CDR2 is YYDKDF in the germline V gene (reference sequence). CDR3 coding DNA: TGTGCCACCAGCAGAGACCTTGGGTTATGGAGCAATCAGCCCCAGCATTTT. As protein: CATSRDLGLWSNQPQHF.

This clonotype was counted at least ten times. V and J are TRBV7-3 and TRBJ1-2; D is possibly TRBD1 (6 bases). The CDR3 has 17 amino acids. V lost 0 bases to trimming and J lost 6 bases, with 20 bases between them. Germline values: CDR1 SGHTA, CDR2 FQGTGA. The CDR3 here is CASSLTRAAGDIDGYTF. Written as DNA, the CDR3 is TGTGCCAGCAGCTTAACGCGAGCGGCAGGGGATATAGATGGCTACACCTTC. The variable domain in full, with the rest retrieved from reference TRBV7-3 and TRBJ1-2, is GAGVSQTPSNKVTEKGKYVELRCDPISGHTALYWYRQSLGQGPEFLIYFQGTGAADDSGLPNDRFFAVRPEGSVSTLKIQRTERGDSAVYLCASSLTRAAGDIDGYTFGSGTRLTVV.

This clonotype was seen at least ten times. This chain links TRBV15 with TRBJ2-5; D may be TRBD2 (6 bases). The CDR3 runs 12 residues. Trimming left V 3 bases short and J 5 bases short, with 7 bases between. Per the germline V gene, CDR1 is LNHNV and CDR2 is YYDKDF (reference sequence). CDR3 amino acids: CATSRGRETQYF. The CDR3 DNA reads as TGTGCCACCAGCAGGGGGAGGGAGACCCAGTACTTC.

This clonotype was seen at least ten times. The chain links TRBV4-1 to TRBJ2-7; 7 bases fit TRBD1. The germline V gene encodes CDR1 MGHRA and CDR2 YSYEKL. Trimming removed 5 bases from V and 3 bases from J; junction bases left unmatched: 7. The CDR3 is 14 residues long. DNA for the CDR3: TGCGCCAGCAGCTACCCGGGACAGATCTACGAGCAGTACTTC. Residues: CASSYPGQIYEQYF.

This clonotype was detected only a few times. This could be a read error, since a much larger clone is one nucleotide away. The CDR3 coding sequence is TGTGCCAGCCGTTACGCAGGGGTCAACACCGGGGAGCTGTTTTTT. Translation gives CASRYAGVNTGELFF. The rearrangement uses TRBV6-5 and TRBJ2-2, with a tentative D call TRBD1 (6 bases). CDR1 and CDR2 from the germline V gene are MNHEY and SVGAGI. The length of the CDR3 is 15 residues.

This clonotype has at least ten counts. V and J are TRBV20-1 and TRBJ1-1; D is ambiguous. The length of the CDR3 is 14 residues. Trimming took 1 base from V and 4 from J, leaving 13 bases between them. Per germline, CDR1 DFQATT and CDR2 SNEGSKA (reference sequence). CDR3 region: CSARVEGRATEAFF. The DNA of the CDR3 is TGCAGTGCTAGAGTGGAGGGAAGGGCCACTGAAGCTTTCTTT.